This T cell receptor (beta chain) was profiled in a study of shared T cell receptors in the human thymus (dated by TCRdb to the early 2020s). Some background on the complete study: The study examined how the human thymus generates shared, self-reactive T-cell receptor alpha chains.

Library preparation employed the immunoSEQ multiplex PCR assay. TCRdb took over this immuneACCESS table, retaining in-frame rearrangements with V and J assigned. Such tables are incomplete; in checked studies, under half of the missing clones stem from an unresolved V gene, and the remainder is unexplained. This sample holds fewer than 700,000 clones; over 75% were observed only once. 0.008% to 0.011% of the sample is in the top ten clones. Via the germline V gene, CDR1 is LGHNA and CDR2 YSLEER. Between the V and J ends, shortened by 0 bases and 1 base respectively, the junction contains 18 bases. Measured from the cysteine to the phenylalanine, the CDR3 is 18 residues long. The retained sequence is limited to the CDR3, 54 bases, with the frame set at the first base. A note on this clone: Its antigen target is currently unknown. Qualities for individual bases were not recorded, and no much larger clone is one base off.

The sample was also linked to a second study, of human thymus T cells. According to the second study: Donors were immunologically healthy infants undergoing open corrective cardiac surgery for congenital heart defects in Finland. Thymus tissue was collected as surgical resects that were removed during corrective cardiac surgery. Both the thymic and the peripheral blood repertoires appeared to show biased V and J gene segment usage. According to the related research, thymic TCR repertoires were highly overlapping among unrelated individuals. The study characterized TCR alpha and beta repertoires from under 10 infant thymus samples and a few related peripheral blood samples. Donor ages ranging from 7 to 244 days were recorded, and five to seven male and a couple of female infants were included in the cohort. Thymocytes were released mechanically from tissue and stored at -70 °C as pellets of 10-30 million cells. Genomic DNA was extracted from frozen cell pellets with a QIAsymphony instrument. The immunoSEQ multiplex PCR assay was used to amplify the TCRB and TCRAD loci from a standardized quantity of quality-controlled genomic DNA. The V(D)J region was spanned by amplicons of a length sufficient to cover the CDR3 and to identify V and J genes. Through the commercial immunoSEQ service, the amplicons were sequenced on an Illumina platform. Primer bias and sequencing errors were corrected as previously described, and TCRAD and TCRB were defined on the basis of the IMGT database. The repertoires were analysed using immunoSEQ Analyzer 3.0 and VDJTools for basic statistics, V/J segment usage, diversity estimates, rarefaction and pairwise overlap. Diversity was estimated with Chao1, ChaoE, Efron-Thisted, Shannon and inverse Simpson indices, and also on datasets down-sampled to the smallest sample. For repertoire overlap, CDR3 nucleotide sequence, V gene and J gene had to match strictly, and clustering was done by Jaccard-based multidimensional scaling. On average, roughly 800,000 unique TCRB clonotypes were obtained from thymus samples, compared with approximately 80,000 from blood samples.

The sequenced material came from thymocytes. The V and J segments used are TRBV4-3 and TRBJ1-1; the D gene is possibly TRBD1, with 5 bases matching. This receptor was taken from a boy in the first two years of life with a congenital heart defect. Donor details come from another sample of the same person, matched by shared clones. In nucleotide form, the sequence is TGCGCCAGCAGCCAAGAATACGCGGGGCGCTGGGGGAACACTGAAGCTTTCTTT. Its translation is CASSQEYAGRWGNTEAFF.